These T cell receptor beta chains were read from a single sample in a study of T cells in Graves' hyperthyroidism and ophthalmopathy. TCRdb passed the multiplex PCR reads through MiXCR, listing each CDR3 protein once. The sample lists some 250,000 distinct CDR3 sequences, about 14% occurring once. The specimen sequenced was blood. Every receptor here comes from a woman between 35 and 50 years old with Graves' hyperthyroidism that later progressed to Graves' ophthalmopathy. The CDR3 runs from the conserved cysteine through the conserved F or W. The D gene is left open where the match is weak. Clone sizes are given selectively: once, few, many, or a class where the clone is expanded.

d_call	clone_size	v_call	j_call	cdr3_nt	cdr3_aa
.	many	TRBV7-6	TRBJ2-1	TGTGCCAGCAGCTCGACGCGACGTAGAGCCTACAATGAGCAGTTCTTC	CASSSTRRRAYNEQFF
TRBD1	many	TRBV30	TRBJ1-1	TGTGCCAGGGACAGGTTGTTCACTGAAGCTTTCTTT	CARDRLFTEAFF
.	many	TRBV18	TRBJ2-3	TGTGCCAGCTCACCCGACAGGGATACGCAGTATTTT	CASSPDRDTQYF
.	many	TRBV20-1	TRBJ1-1	TGCAGTGCTAGAGACCGTCGGCGCGGCGGAACTGAAGCTTTCTTT	CSARDRRRGGTEAFF
.	many	TRBV5-1	TRBJ2-3	TGCGCCAGCAGCCCGCTAGTCCTACTCCCTTGCACAGATACGCAGTATTTT	CASSPLVLLPCTDTQYF
.	.	TRBV28	TRBJ2-5	TGTGCCAGCAGTTCTAGCGCGTTTCGGCAAGAGACCCAGTACTTC	CASSSSAFRQETQYF
.	few	TRBV5-6	TRBJ2-5	TGTGCCAGCAGCATTTCCCCGGACGGGACCCAGTACTTC	CASSISPDGTQYF
TRBD2	many	TRBV30	TRBJ2-5	TGTGCCGCTACGCCGGGACTACATGAAGAGACCCAGTACTTC	CAATPGLHEETQYF
TRBD2	many	TRBV7-2	TRBJ2-2	TGTGCCAGCAGCTTGGGCGGGAGAAACACCGGGGAGCTGTTTTTT	CASSLGGRNTGELFF
.	many	TRBV7-9	TRBJ1-4	TGTGCCAGCAGCTTAATTGAAGAAAAACTGTTTTTT	CASSLIEEKLFF
.	.	TRBV5-6	TRBJ1-2	TGTGCCAGCAGCTTGGGCATCCAGACAGGACGTGGCTACACCTTC	CASSLGIQTGRGYTF
.	many	TRBV7-3	TRBJ2-1	TGTGCCAGCAGCTGGGGGGACTCTCCCTACAATGAGCAGTTCTTC	CASSWGDSPYNEQFF
.	many	TRBV20-1	TRBJ2-7	TGCAGTGCTAGAGATCTCTACGGGGGGCACTACGAGCAGTACTTC	CSARDLYGGHYEQYF
.	many	TRBV28	TRBJ2-5	TGTGCCAGCAGTTTGAGTCTGGGTCTGGTAGGAGAGACCCAGTACTTC	CASSLSLGLVGETQYF
TRBD1	many	TRBV24-1	TRBJ2-4	TGTGCCACCAGTGATGCGGGACAGGGGTTTGGAAACATTCAGTACTTC	CATSDAGQGFGNIQYF
.	many	TRBV28	TRBJ2-7	TGTGCCAGCAGCCGGCTTAGGTACTACGAGCAGTACTTC	CASSRLRYYEQYF
.	few	TRBV28	TRBJ2-7	TGTGCCAGCAGTTTATTTGGGGTAACCTACGAGCAGTACTTC	CASSLFGVTYEQYF
.	many	TRBV27	TRBJ2-2	TGTGCCAGCAATGGGGGGATCGGGGAGCTGTTTTTT	CASNGGIGELFF
.	many	TRBV10-3	TRBJ1-1	TGTGCCATCAGGGGATGGGACACTGAAGCTTTCTTT	CAIRGWDTEAFF
TRBD1	many	TRBV2	TRBJ1-6	TGTGCCAGCAGTGCGTCAGGACAGGGTTATTCACCCCTCCACTTT	CASSASGQGYSPLHF
TRBD1	many	TRBV5-1	TRBJ1-1	TGCGCCAGCAGCCCCTTGACAGGGCAGAACACTGAAGCTTTCTTT	CASSPLTGQNTEAFF
TRBD1	few	TRBV5-6	TRBJ2-5	TGTGCCAGCAGCTGGGGACAGGGTGTAGGCGAGACCCAGTACTTC	CASSWGQGVGETQYF
.	.	TRBV12-3/TRBV12-4	TRBJ2-7	TGTGCCAGCAGTTTAGTACTAGCAGGCTCCTACGAGCAGTACTTC	CASSLVLAGSYEQYF
TRBD1	.	TRBV7-8	TRBJ1-4	TGTGCCAGCAGCCGCCGGGACAGGGGGTGGGGCGAAAAACTGTTTTTT	CASSRRDRGWGEKLFF
.	many	TRBV18	TRBJ2-1	TGTGCCAGCTCACAGAAGCTGCACAATGAGCAGTTCTTC	CASSQKLHNEQFF
.	few	TRBV6-1	TRBJ2-5	TGTGCCAGCAGACCCCTGGCGACTAGTAAGGGCAGGGAGACCCAGTACTTC	CASRPLATSKGRETQYF
.	many	TRBV30	TRBJ2-1	TGTGCCTGGAGTGTGGCCGAGCAGTTCTTC	CAWSVAEQFF
TRBD1	many	TRBV18	TRBJ1-4	TGTGCCAGCTCACCACGCGGACAGGGTGGGGAAAAACTGTTTTTT	CASSPRGQGGEKLFF
.	many	TRBV12-3/TRBV12-4	TRBJ2-1	TGTGCCAGCAGTTTAGCCCGACAGGCTCGCTTATCACAGCAGTTCTTC	CASSLARQARLSQQFF
.	many	TRBV28	TRBJ2-7	TGTGCCAGCAGTAGCGGACGGGAGCGGAACGAGCAGTACTTC	CASSSGRERNEQYF
.	many	TRBV11-2	TRBJ2-7	TGTGCCAGCAGCTTAGAGCCCGGGCAGTTCTACGAGCAGTACTTC	CASSLEPGQFYEQYF
.	many	TRBV11-2	TRBJ2-3	TGTGCCAGCAGCTTATACCCTGACACAGATACGCAGTATTTT	CASSLYPDTDTQYF
.	many	TRBV9	TRBJ2-1	TGTGCCAGCAGCCTGGGGGACCCGAGCTCCTACAATGAGCAGTTCTTC	CASSLGDPSSYNEQFF
.	once	TRBV29-1	TRBJ2-5	TGCAGCGTTGAAGTTATTAAAGAGACCCAGTACTTC	CSVEVIKETQYF
TRBD2	.	TRBV14	TRBJ2-2	TGTGCCAGCAGCCAAGACTCTCCCCTAGCGGGAATCCCCGGGGAGCTGTTTTTT	CASSQDSPLAGIPGELFF
.	many	TRBV27	TRBJ2-5	TGTGCCAGTTGGGGACGAGGGACAAGTCTACAAGAGACCCAGTACTTC	CASWGRGTSLQETQYF
.	many	TRBV18	TRBJ1-5	TGTGCCAGCTCACCAACGGATGTACCTAATCAGCCCCAGCATTTT	CASSPTDVPNQPQHF
.	many	TRBV6-2/TRBV6-3	TRBJ2-3	TGTGCCAGCAGTTACGGTGGAGGGTCAGATACGCAGTATTTT	CASSYGGGSDTQYF
TRBD1	many	TRBV13	TRBJ2-4	TGTGCCAGCAGCCAAGGACAGGGGGTGAAGATTCAGTACTTC	CASSQGQGVKIQYF
.	few	TRBV3-1	TRBJ2-5	TGTGCCAGCAGCCAAGATGAAATCGTTCCATCCAAAGAGACCCAGTACTTC	CASSQDEIVPSKETQYF
.	many	TRBV7-8	TRBJ1-3	TGTGCCAGCAGCTCCCAAGGGGCCGGAAACACCATATATTTT	CASSSQGAGNTIYF
TRBD2	.	TRBV10-1	TRBJ2-1	TGCGCCAGCAGTGCAACTAGCGGGCTCCCTAACAATGAGCAGTTCTTC	CASSATSGLPNNEQFF
.	.	TRBV2	TRBJ2-4	TGTGCCAGCAGTGACCCGAGGGGGGACCTTGCCAAAAACATTCAGTACTTC	CASSDPRGDLAKNIQYF
.	many	TRBV7-8	TRBJ2-3	TGTGCCAGCAGCTTAGGTGGGGGGTTCACAGATACGCAGTATTTT	CASSLGGGFTDTQYF
.	.	TRBV2	TRBJ1-2	TGTGCCACCGATACAGGGAACTATGGCTACACCTTC	CATDTGNYGYTF
.	few	TRBV20-1	TRBJ2-4	TGCAGTGCTAGAGATTCAGGGGCGGTAACGAACATTCAGTACTTC	CSARDSGAVTNIQYF
TRBD1	.	TRBV15	TRBJ2-6	TGTGCCACCAGCAGAGTAAGGGAGGGACAGGGTACCGGGGCCAACGTCCTGACTTTC	CATSRVREGQGTGANVLTF
.	many	TRBV12-3/TRBV12-4	TRBJ2-1	TGTGCCAGCAGTTCCTCACCCCGGGTGAATAGCGAGCAGTTCTTC	CASSSSPRVNSEQFF
.	many	TRBV28	TRBJ2-7	TGTGCCAGCTGGAAGTACAGCAGCAACTACGAGCAGTACTTC	CASWKYSSNYEQYF
TRBD2	.	TRBV5-1	TRBJ2-3	TGCGCCAGCAGCCCAAAGACTAGCGGATACACAGATACGCAGTATTTT	CASSPKTSGYTDTQYF
TRBD2	.	TRBV7-8	TRBJ2-7	TGTGCCAGCAGCTTAGGGGGGACTAGCGGGGGGGGCCCCTACGAGCAGTACTTC	CASSLGGTSGGGPYEQYF
.	few	TRBV5-4	TRBJ2-1	TGTGCCAGCAGCTTGGAGGCGGGTGAGCAGTTCTTC	CASSLEAGEQFF
.	.	TRBV28	TRBJ1-3	TGTGCCAGCAGTCCCCGAGGAGGAAACACCATATATTTT	CASSPRGGNTIYF
.	many	TRBV20-1	TRBJ2-5	TGCAGTGCTAGGCCAGGCTGGTACCAAGAGACCCAGTACTTC	CSARPGWYQETQYF
.	few	TRBV20-1	TRBJ1-3	TGCAGTGCTAGAGATAAGGATTCGGGAAACACCATATATTTT	CSARDKDSGNTIYF
.	few	TRBV28	TRBJ1-6	TGTGCCAGCAGCCAAAGTTGGAAGGGACCCCTCCACTTT	CASSQSWKGPLHF